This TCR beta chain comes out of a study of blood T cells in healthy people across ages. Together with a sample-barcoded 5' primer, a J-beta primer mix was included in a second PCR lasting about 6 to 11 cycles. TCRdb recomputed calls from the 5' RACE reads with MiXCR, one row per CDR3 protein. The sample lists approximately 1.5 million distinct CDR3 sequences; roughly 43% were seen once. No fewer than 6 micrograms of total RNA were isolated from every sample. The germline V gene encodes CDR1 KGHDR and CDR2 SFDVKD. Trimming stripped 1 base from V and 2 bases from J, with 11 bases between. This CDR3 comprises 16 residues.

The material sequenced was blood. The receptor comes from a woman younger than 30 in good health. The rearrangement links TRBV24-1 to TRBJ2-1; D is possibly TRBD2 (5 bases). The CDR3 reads CATSDFRAETYNEQFF. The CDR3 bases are TGTGCCACCAGTGATTTTCGAGCGGAGACCTACAATGAGCAGTTCTTC.